The 2 T cell receptor beta chains below all came from one sample that was sequenced in a study of PD-1 blockade in classical Hodgkin lymphoma. Regarding time point: cycle 4 day 1 (C4D1), after less than 7 weeks of nivolumab. After autologous stem cell transplantation all patients relapsed, and prior brentuximab vedotin exposure differed between cohorts. Some clones are missing from TCRdb's copy, which holds only in-frame ones; the method was immunoSEQ multiplex PCR. In the table there are some 58,000 clones, around nine tenths of which are singletons. Specimen: peripheral blood mononuclear cells (PBMCs), collected before the fourth cycle of nivolumab. Receptors were obtained from a human donor with classical Hodgkin lymphoma.

The V gene is TRBV19, the J gene TRBJ1-1; D is unclear. This CDR3 is 12 amino acids long. Germline CDR1 and CDR2: LNHDA and SQIVND (reference sequence). V gave up 6 bases and J gave up 1 base, with 6 bases separating them. CDR3 loop: CASREGNTEAFF. Here the CDR3 DNA reads TGTGCCAGTAGAGAGGGGAACACTGAAGCTTTCTTT.

The chain joins TRBV28 to TRBJ2-6, with no clear D. This CDR3 comprises 12 residues. Germline CDR1 reads MDHEN; CDR2 reads SYDVKM. The V end was cut by 6 bases, the J end by 0 bases, with 0 bases between. CDR3 in amino acids: CASSSGANVLTF. CDR3 in DNA: TGTGCCAGCAGCTCTGGGGCCAACGTCCTGACTTTC.